The source of this T cell receptor (beta chain) is a study of identical twins (dated by TCRdb to the mid-2010s). Background for the entire study: To test whether fetal clonotypes persist, the study used deep sequencing on TCR alpha and beta repertoires from monozygotic twins, unrelated adults of various ages, and cord blood. To rule out contamination, the twin experiments were replicated at different times with different library preparation protocols. General findings and caveats noted by the study authors: Because the same donors could not be followed over many years, the conclusions depended on cross-sectional statistical analysis. Abundant cord blood beta clonotypes had fewer insertions, young adult naive repertoires showed a similar but weaker trend, and memory repertoires showed no such trend. Zero-insertion analyses could be partly confounded by invariant T cells such as MAIT and iNKT, although diverse VJ usage argued against such confounding for most clonotypes. Compared with coincidental sharing between unrelated individuals, out-of-frame TCR alpha sequences shared between twins showed an excess of sequences with low generation probability. Excess twin sharing in beta out-of-frame sequences was weaker because fewer shared sequences lowered the signal-to-noise ratio. In monozygotic twins, recombination models systematically underestimated out-of-frame TCR alpha sharing, but the models matched the sharing seen between unrelated individuals.

V is shortened by 6 bases, J by 8 bases, and the region joining them spans 16 bases. CDR1 and CDR2, per the germline V gene (reference sequence), are DFQATT and SNEGSKA. The CDR3, from cysteine to phenylalanine, totals 13 residues. The sequence is cut down to CDR3 DNA, 39 bases in frame from base 1. In its sample, this clonotype was seen a few times. Its cognate antigen has yet to be identified. It has no much larger one-base neighbor in the sample; base qualities were not kept. Every donor in the study was a healthy Caucasian. Library preparation used 5' RACE. Instrument on record: Illumina HiSeq 2000. Template switching added a universal primer binding site, and the final cDNA carried a unique molecular identifier that allowed TCR cDNA molecules to be counted accurately. Specific primers in the conserved constant-segment region were used to synthesize first-strand cDNA for TCR alpha and beta chains. Each cDNA library was double barcoded, with a SMART-Mk sample barcode plus Illumina barcodes, to control for contamination. TruSeq adapter sequences, together with Illumina sample barcodes, were added in two successive PCR steps. TCR alpha and beta cDNA libraries were sequenced on the Illumina HiSeq platform with custom primers. Per the authors' processing: MiGEC processed the raw reads to extract unique molecular identifiers, while MiXCR was used to determine the CDR3 positions. Recombination models were inferred per individual with the repgenHMM and IGoR tools using an EM algorithm. The analysis of shared clonotypes was done with the tcR package in R, with sharing normalized by the product of cloneset sizes. To study raw recombination free of thymic and clonal selection effects, out-of-frame nonproductive sequences were analyzed. In TCRdb, the public reads were trimmed at Q25 with fastp and aligned with MiXCR, with productive beta chains retained. Rows with a matching CDR3 protein are joined into one entry that keeps the most common DNA and genes. TCRdb, not the original authors, processed these V and J calls. Across this sample there are 1.5 million to 2 million distinct CDR3 sequences, with around a third seen only once. Clones ranked in the top ten supply about 0.27% of the sample.

Source material: cord blood. This chain joins TRBV20-1 to TRBJ1-4; TRBD1 is a weak D gene call, 6 bases matching. The clonotype was recovered from a newborn girl in good health. The CDR3 amino acid sequence is: CSARKQGWEKLFF. The DNA reads TGCAGTGCCCGAAAACAGGGTTGGGAAAAACTGTTTTTT.